Reported below is one T cell receptor beta chain. The germline V and J ends were trimmed by 0 bases and 3 bases, with 12 bases remaining between them. Germline V gene lookup returns CDR1 WNHNN and CDR2 SYGVQD (reference sequence). The CDR3 is 15 residues long. Transcripts of RNA were the source for amplifying TCR beta CDR3 regions. The authors performed first-round RT-PCR with HTBI primers and then a second-round multiplex PCR. TCRdb re-called the multiplex PCR reads through MiXCR, storing one row per CDR3 protein. In the table there are about 620,000 distinct CDR3 sequences, about a fifth of which are singletons. The entry originates in a study of Graves' ophthalmopathy and Graves' hyperthyroidism.

Material for sequencing was peripheral blood. J is TRBJ2-7 and V is TRBV10-1, with a possible D match to TRBD1 (6 bases). This clonotype was sampled from a woman aged 18-29 years with stable Graves' hyperthyroidism. Some clones in this sample may be carry-over from other donors' samples. The CDR3 sequence: CASSESTGSDYEQYF. CDR3 sequence (DNA): TGCGCCAGCAGTGAGTCGACAGGTTCCGACTACGAGCAGTACTTC.